This is a list of T cell receptor beta chains from one sample in a study of tissue T cells after allogeneic stem cell transplantation. Sequencing was performed with immunoSEQ multiplex PCR; in TCRdb, only in-frame clones are kept and a portion is missing. The table has some 25,000 clones, more than 60% seen once. The starting material was tissue from the ileum, obtained at autopsy. These TCRs come from a female donor of 60 years or more with lung cancer. Both conserved end residues are part of each CDR3. A D gene is named only where the DNA matches it firmly. Clone size, where shown, is once, few, many, or a class for clones that have expanded.

j_gene,v_gene,abundance,d_gene,CDR3aa,CDR3nt
TRBJ1-4,TRBV6-8,.,.,CASSYSRSGSATNEKLFF,TGTGCCAGCAGTTACTCGAGAAGCGGATCCGCAACTAATGAAAAACTGTTTTTT
TRBJ1-2,TRBV18,.,TRBD1,CASSPRTGEANYGYTF,TGTGCCAGCTCACCAAGAACAGGGGAAGCTAACTATGGCTACACCTTC
TRBJ1-2,TRBV4-3,few,.,CASSPGLGVYGYTF,TGCGCCAGCAGCCCCGGATTGGGAGTCTATGGCTACACCTTC
TRBJ1-5,TRBV15,.,TRBD1,CATSRDGWTGSSNQPQHF,TGTGCCACCAGCAGAGATGGCTGGACAGGGTCCAGCAATCAGCCCCAGCATTTT
TRBJ1-4,TRBV6-6,.,.,CASSSLATNEKLFF,TGTGCCAGCAGCTCGCTTGCAACTAATGAAAAACTGTTTTTT
TRBJ2-3,TRBV4-1,.,TRBD1,CASSLKARDRVTDTQYF,TGCGCCAGCAGCCTAAAAGCCCGGGACAGAGTCACAGATACGCAGTATTTT
TRBJ1-2,TRBV19,once,.,CASSTQTRRYGYTF,TGTGCCAGTAGTACACAGACCCGACGCTATGGCTACACCTTC
TRBJ1-6,TRBV7-2,.,TRBD1,CASTSQGAGYNSPLHF,TGTGCCAGCACTTCCCAGGGGGCAGGGTATAATTCACCCCTCCACTTT
TRBJ1-1,TRBV18,.,TRBD1,CASSPRERQGLNTEAFF,TGTGCCAGCTCACCGCGTGAGAGACAGGGCTTGAACACTGAAGCTTTCTTT
TRBJ1-1,TRBV4-3,.,.,CASSQDLPRNTEAFF,TGCGCCAGCAGCCAAGACCTCCCAAGGAACACTGAAGCTTTCTTT
TRBJ2-5,TRBV19,.,TRBD2,CASSAPGLGKETQYF,TGTGCCAGTAGTGCCCCGGGACTAGGGAAAGAGACCCAGTACTTC
TRBJ2-7,TRBV27,.,TRBD1,CASSLRTGHSYEQYF,TGTGCCAGCAGTTTACGGACAGGGCACTCCTACGAGCAGTACTTC
TRBJ2-3,TRBV5-1,.,.,CASSLGPGFSDTQYF,TGCGCCAGCAGCTTGGGGCCAGGGTTTTCGGATACGCAGTATTTT
TRBJ1-4,TRBV7-9,.,.,CASSPLRANEKLFF,TGTGCCAGCAGCCCCTTGAGGGCTAATGAAAAACTGTTTTTT
TRBJ1-4,TRBV25-1,.,.,CASSEGAREKLFF,TGTGCCAGCAGTGAGGGGGCACGTGAAAAACTGTTTTTT
TRBJ1-2,TRBV3-1/TRBV3-2,.,TRBD1,CASSHDRAYGYTF,TGTGCCAGCAGCCATGACAGGGCTTATGGCTACACCTTC
TRBJ1-2,TRBV10-3,.,.,CAISDGVSALGYTF,TGTGCCATCAGTGACGGGGTTAGCGCCCTGGGCTACACCTTC
TRBJ2-7,TRBV25-1,few,.,CASSGHSYEQYF,TGTGCCAGCAGTGGGCATTCATACGAGCAGTACTTC
TRBJ1-6,TRBV18,few,TRBD1,CASSSDRENSPLHF,TGTGCCAGCTCATCTGACAGGGAAAATTCACCCCTCCACTTT
TRBJ1-6,TRBV19,.,.,CASSIAIGNSPLHF,TGTGCCAGTAGTATTGCGATTGGAAATTCACCCCTCCACTTT
TRBJ1-2,TRBV5-1,.,.,CASSLVAQGGGYTF,TGCGCCAGCAGCTTGGTAGCGCAGGGAGGAGGCTACACCTTC
TRBJ1-6,TRBV6-6,.,.,CASINTGSNSPLHF,TGTGCCAGCATCAACACAGGGAGCAATTCACCCCTCCACTTT
TRBJ2-2,TRBV13,.,.,CASSELSTGTLNTGELFF,TGTGCCAGCAGCGAATTAAGCACCGGGACTCTCAACACCGGGGAGCTGTTTTTT
TRBJ2-3,TRBV6-4,.,.,CASSANPGTDTQYF,TGTGCCAGCAGCGCCAATCCGGGCACAGATACGCAGTATTTT
TRBJ1-1,TRBV7-9,medium-sized,.,CASSFATTGNTEAFF,TGTGCCAGCAGCTTTGCAACGACAGGGAACACTGAAGCTTTCTTT
TRBJ1-6,TRBV7-2,few,.,CASSPGTLYSPLHF,TGTGCCAGCAGCCCTGGGACCTTATATTCACCCCTCCACTTT
TRBJ2-3,TRBV7-9,.,.,CASSLRKSSTDTQYF,TGTGCCAGCAGCTTACGGAAATCTAGCACAGATACGCAGTATTTT
TRBJ2-1,TRBV5-1,.,.,CASSKLARTTGSVEQFF,TGCGCCAGCAGCAAACTCGCCCGGACTACCGGTTCGGTTGAGCAGTTCTTC
TRBJ2-1,TRBV18,.,.,CASSALGGGSYNEQFF,TGTGCCAGCTCAGCCCTAGGAGGGGGCTCCTACAATGAGCAGTTCTTC
TRBJ1-2,TRBV30,once,TRBD1,CAWGRGSWGGYTF,TGTGCCTGGGGCAGGGGGAGCTGGGGTGGCTACACCTTC
TRBJ2-7,TRBV11-3,.,.,CASSLERDPGGEQYF,TGTGCCAGCAGCTTAGAAAGGGACCCGGGTGGAGAGCAGTACTTC
TRBJ2-7,TRBV7-8,.,TRBD2,CASSLMAGDTYEQYF,TGTGCCAGCAGCTTAATGGCGGGAGATACCTACGAGCAGTACTTC
TRBJ2-3,TRBV11-2,.,.,CASSWGLEDTQYF,TGTGCCAGCAGCTGGGGACTGGAAGATACGCAGTATTTT
TRBJ2-6,TRBV6-5,.,TRBD1,CASRTGGSGANVLTF,TGTGCCAGCAGGACAGGGGGCAGTGGGGCCAACGTCCTGACTTTC
TRBJ2-3,TRBV5-1,.,TRBD1,CASSALTGQGTDTQYF,TGCGCCAGCAGCGCCCTTACGGGACAGGGGACAGATACGCAGTATTTT
TRBJ2-7,TRBV11-2,.,.,CASSLSTGWDYEQYF,TGTGCCAGCAGCTTATCGACAGGTTGGGACTACGAGCAGTACTTC
TRBJ2-5,TRBV4-2,.,.,CASSQDERSETQYF,TGTGCCAGCAGCCAAGATGAGCGTTCGGAGACCCAGTACTTC
TRBJ2-1,TRBV5-8,.,.,CASSPTRNEQFF,TGTGCCAGCAGCCCGACACGGAATGAGCAGTTCTTC
TRBJ1-6,TRBV29-1,.,TRBD1,CSVDPLTGGSPLHF,TGCAGCGTTGATCCTTTGACAGGGGGTTCACCCCTCCACTTT
TRBJ2-7,TRBV30,.,.,CAWSGLGHASSYEQYF,TGTGCCTGGAGTGGGCTTGGACATGCGAGCTCCTACGAGCAGTACTTC
TRBJ2-1,TRBV5-4,.,TRBD2,CASSLGRLAERDEQFF,TGTGCCAGCAGCTTGGGTCGACTAGCGGAACGGGATGAGCAGTTCTTC
TRBJ2-5,TRBV9,.,.,CASSAVPLRGTQYF,TGTGCCAGCAGCGCAGTCCCCCTACGGGGGACCCAGTACTTC
TRBJ1-1,TRBV14,few,.,CASGDFMNTEAFF,TGTGCCAGCGGGGACTTCATGAACACTGAAGCTTTCTTT
TRBJ1-2,TRBV3-1/TRBV3-2,.,.,CASSPTGGSWYGYTF,TGTGCCAGCAGCCCCACGGGGGGCAGTTGGTATGGCTACACCTTC
TRBJ1-6,TRBV2,.,TRBD1,CASRPDRGSSSPLHF,TGTGCCAGCAGGCCCGACAGGGGATCCTCCTCACCCCTCCACTTT
TRBJ2-1,TRBV4-1,few,TRBD1,CASSPLTGGAEQFF,TGCGCCAGCAGCCCTTTGACAGGGGGGGCTGAGCAGTTCTTC
TRBJ1-5,TRBV12-3/TRBV12-4,.,.,CASRKTGDQPQHF,TGTGCCAGCAGGAAAACAGGAGATCAGCCCCAGCATTTT
TRBJ1-3,TRBV30,few,.,CAWSRGGSPGNTIYF,TGTGCCTGGAGTCGAGGGGGTTCGCCTGGAAACACCATATATTTT
TRBJ2-1,TRBV7-6,.,.,CASSLLRTAYNEQFF,TGTGCCAGCAGCTTACTCAGGACAGCCTACAATGAGCAGTTCTTC
TRBJ2-2,TRBV10-1,.,.,CASSELGSGNTGELFF,TGCGCCAGCAGTGAGTTGGGTTCGGGGAACACCGGGGAGCTGTTTTTT
TRBJ1-4,TRBV11-2,.,.,CASSRGRGAVGNEKLFF,TGTGCCAGCAGCCGGGGCCGAGGGGCAGTGGGGAATGAAAAACTGTTTTTT
TRBJ1-5,TRBV5-6,.,TRBD1,CASSKDRGINQPQHF,TGTGCCAGCAGCAAGGACAGGGGCATCAATCAGCCCCAGCATTTT